The T cell receptor (beta chain) under discussion was sequenced for a study of blood T cells in healthy people across ages. Study results and limitations: Diversity was higher, and naive CD4+ cells more numerous, in long-lived donors than in aged donors. Strongly correlated with naive T cell percentage was TCR beta diversity.

This clonotype came up many times. Its antigen is unidentified. The CDR3 loop spans 13 amino acids. Germline values: CDR1 ENHRY, CDR2 SYGVKD. The germline V and J ends were trimmed by 1 base and 5 bases, with 8 bases remaining between them. For every donor, a draw yielded around 10 milliliters of peripheral blood. Sample-barcoded 5' priming and a J-beta primer mix drove a second PCR of about 7 to 11 cycles. Each cDNA molecule, via a template-switch adaptor with 12 random nucleotides, was tagged. TCRdb re-called the 5' RACE reads through MiXCR, storing one row per CDR3 protein. The sample shows approximately 1.5 million distinct CDR3 sequences, about 32% of them seen only once.

The V call is TRBV10-3, the J call TRBJ2-5, with D unresolved. What was sequenced was blood. The source of this sequence is a woman in her twenties or thirties in good health. CDR3 sequence: CAISEYPTETQYF. The CDR3 DNA reads TGTGCCATCAGTGAGTACCCGACGGAGACCCAGTACTTC.